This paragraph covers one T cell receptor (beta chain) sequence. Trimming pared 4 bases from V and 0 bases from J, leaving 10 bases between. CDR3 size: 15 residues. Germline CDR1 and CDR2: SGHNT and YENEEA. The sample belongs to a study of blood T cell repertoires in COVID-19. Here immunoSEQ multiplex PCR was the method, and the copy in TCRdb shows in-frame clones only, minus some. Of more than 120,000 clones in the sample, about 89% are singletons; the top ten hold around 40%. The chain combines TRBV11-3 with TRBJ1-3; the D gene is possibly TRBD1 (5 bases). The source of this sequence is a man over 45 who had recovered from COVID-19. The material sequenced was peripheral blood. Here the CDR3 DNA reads TGTGCCAGCAGCTCGGGGGGGACCTCTGGAAACACCATATATTTT. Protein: CASSSGGTSGNTIYF.